This entry concerns a single TCR beta chain. Authors' processing steps: The assay estimated nucleated cells by amplifying reference gene primers. The repertoire was sequenced with immunoSEQ multiplex PCR; TCRdb's copy has only in-frame clones and lacks some. V, J and clone size derive from that table, while D and trimming were established from the DNA sequence. The table records approximately 300,000 clones, around nine tenths of them present only once. V was pared by 3 bases and J by 0 bases, with 11 bases between. The CDR3 totals 15 residues. CDR1 is SGHTA, CDR2 FQGTGA, per germline. These data belong to a study of blood T cell repertoires in COVID-19. The wider study: The United States, Italy and Spain supplied acute and convalescent COVID-19 samples.

The TCR comes from a man in his 60s who had recovered from COVID-19. Material for sequencing was PBMCs or T cells enriched from blood (not recorded which). The J gene is TRBJ1-1, the V gene TRBV7-3; D unresolved. The CDR3 DNA follows: TGTGCCAGCAGCTTGGGTGGGCGCATGAACACTGAAGCTTTCTTT. It yields the protein CASSLGGRMNTEAFF.